This T cell receptor beta chain emerged from a study of blood T cell repertoires in COVID-19. Study at large: Collection of acute and convalescent COVID-19 samples took place in the United States, Italy and Spain. In each case, the material was cDNA or gDNA derived from T cells, B-cell-depleted T cells, or PBMCs.

Profiled with immunoSEQ multiplex PCR; TCRdb holds only in-frame clones, not every one. The table lists 100,000 to 150,000 clones, over 75% of them singletons. The V end lost 0 bases, the J end lost 5 bases, and 11 bases lay between the germline ends. The germline gives CDR1 SGHRS, CDR2 YFSETQ. This CDR3 comprises 14 residues. V usage is TRBV5-1 and J usage is TRBJ2-5; possible D gene TRBD2, 6 bases. The specimen sequenced was peripheral blood. The sequence was collected from a man aged 25-45 years with COVID-19, enrolled during active disease. The CDR3 here is CASSLGQEGETQYF. The CDR3 DNA follows: TGCGCCAGCAGCTTGGGGCAGGAGGGGGAGACCCAGTACTTC.